Below, 20 T cell receptor beta chains from the same sample are listed, as sequenced in a study of blood T cell repertoires in COVID-19. The table came from immunoSEQ multiplex PCR; TCRdb's copy has only in-frame clones and leaves some out. The table lists some 160,000 clones, approximately 91% of them singletons. The sequencing sample was made of peripheral blood. These receptors all come from a man younger than 35 with acute or convalescent COVID-19.

This clone was observed once. This chain uses TRBV25-1 with TRBJ1-1; D is unclear. Germline values: CDR1 MGHDK, CDR2 SYGVNS. V shed 4 bases and J shed 1 base, with 10 bases lying between them. The CDR3 length is 14 residues. The CDR3 here is CASSGGKGNTEAFF. In DNA, the CDR3 is TGTGCCAGCAGTGGCGGGAAGGGGAACACTGAAGCTTTCTTT.

The rearrangement uses TRBV5-1 and TRBJ1-1; TRBD1 matches at 7 bases. CDR3 length: 15 residues. V was pared by 4 bases and J by 3 bases, with 9 bases of the junction left unmatched. Germline V lookup: CDR1 SGHRS, CDR2 YFSETQ. The CDR3 nucleotides read TGCGCCAGCAGCCCCCAGACAGGGAGAGACACTGAAGCTTTCTTT. Encoded protein: CASSPQTGRDTEAFF.

The chain uses TRBV2 and TRBJ1-1; no firm D call. Germline CDR1 and CDR2: SNHLY and FYNNEI. There are 13 residues in the CDR3. The V gene lost 5 bases and the J gene lost 1 base, with 8 bases spanning the gap. This chain's CDR3 is CASSLGGNTEAFF. DNA of the CDR3: TGTGCCAGCAGTTTGGGAGGGAACACTGAAGCTTTCTTT.

V and J are TRBV7-8 and TRBJ1-5, with 7 bases matching TRBD1. The germline CDR1 and CDR2 sequences are SGHVS and FQNEAQ. The CDR3 sequence is 15 residues long. V shed 1 base and J 6 bases; nucleotides not matched to a gene: 6. The CDR3 DNA reads as TGTGCCAGCAGCTTAGGTCGACAGGGCGGTCAGCCCCAGCATTTT. Its protein product is CASSLGRQGGQPQHF.

This clone was seen just once. The chain employs TRBV18 and TRBJ2-7, with D maybe TRBD1 (6 bases). CDR1 and CDR2 from the germline V gene are KGHSH and LQKENI. V lost 0 bases and J lost 4, with 16 bases in between. This CDR3 is 16 amino acids long. CDR3 in amino acids: CASSPPLGARVYEQYF. The CDR3 nucleotides are TGTGCCAGCTCACCACCATTGGGGGCGCGAGTTTACGAGCAGTACTTC.

The chain joins TRBV11-2 to TRBJ2-3; D is unresolved. This CDR3 has 12 amino acids. V gave up 0 bases and J gave up 6 bases, with 4 bases separating them. The germline gives CDR1 SGHAT, CDR2 FQNNGV. CDR3 region: CASSLDEDTQYF. CDR3 sequence (DNA): TGTGCCAGCAGCTTAGATGAGGATACGCAGTATTTT.

J is TRBJ1-1 and V is TRBV10-3; weak D call: TRBD1 (6 bases). Germline values: CDR1 ENHRY, CDR2 SYGVKD. With 2 bases removed from V and 3 bases from J, the gap between germline ends came to 19 bases. CDR3 length: 17 residues. The CDR3 sequence: CAISEPSGGGHDTEAFF. In DNA form, the CDR3 reads TGTGCCATCAGTGAGCCAAGCGGCGGGGGGCACGACACTGAAGCTTTCTTT.

The chain uses TRBV18 and TRBJ1-1; D might be TRBD1 (5 bases). V lost 8 bases and J 1 base, leaving 17 bases between the germline ends. Germline V gene sequence: CDR1 KGHSH, CDR2 LQKENI. The CDR3 is 15 amino acids. CDR3 in amino acids: CASLTAKRGNTEAFF. CDR3 nucleotides: TGTGCCAGCCTCACCGCGAAAAGGGGGAACACTGAAGCTTTCTTT.

This chain connects TRBV7-8 to TRBJ1-4, with D possibly TRBD1 on 5 matching bases. The CDR3 has 15 residues. CDR1 and CDR2 (germline): SGHVS, FQNEAQ. The V and J ends lost 6 bases and 3 bases respectively, with 14 bases between them. CDR3 amino acids: CASSSQGFANEKLFF. For the CDR3, the DNA is TGTGCCAGCAGTTCTCAGGGTTTTGCTAATGAAAAACTGTTTTTT. Using reference TRBV7-8 and TRBJ1-4 for the parts outside the CDR3, the full variable domain is GAGVSQSPRYKVAKRGQDVALRCDPISGHVSLFWYQQALGQGPEFLTYFQNEAQLDKSGLPSDRFFAERPEGSVSTLKIQRTQQEDSAVYLCASSSQGFANEKLFFGSGTQLSVL.

The chain uses TRBV5-6 and TRBJ1-2; no reliable D call. The CDR3 covers 14 residues. Germline CDR1 reads SGHDT; CDR2 reads YYEEEE. V was clipped by 0 bases and J by 5 bases, with 11 bases between them. DNA of the CDR3: TGTGCCAGCAGCTTGGGTAGCCCGCATTATGGCTACACCTTC. Protein sequence: CASSLGSPHYGYTF.

This chain joins TRBV9 and TRBJ2-7; D is possibly TRBD1 (5 bases). Trimming removed 4 bases at V and 4 bases at J, with 15 bases between. CDR1 and CDR2 (germline): SGDLS, YYNGEE. This CDR3 is 14 amino acids long. The DNA of the CDR3 is TGTGCCAGCAGCCATGACAGCCCCCCGTACGAGCAGTACTTC. Protein product: CASSHDSPPYEQYF.

Only a few counts were recorded for this clone. The chain has TRBV19 and TRBJ1-1; 11 bases match TRBD1. This CDR3 has 17 amino acids. Germline-derived CDR1 and CDR2 are LNHDA and SQIVND (reference sequence). Trimming removed 1 base from V and 1 base from J; junction bases left unmatched: 5. In nucleotides, the CDR3 is TGTGCCAGTAGTATAGGGACAGGGGGCGGCGGGAACACTGAAGCTTTCTTT. Translated: CASSIGTGGGGNTEAFF. The full variable domain, in which reference TRBV19 and TRBJ1-1 provide the parts outside the CDR3, is DGGITQSPKYLFRKEGQNVTLSCEQNLNHDAMYWYRQDPGQGLRLIYYSQIVNDFQKGDIAEGYSVSREKKESFPLTVTSAQKNPTAFYLCASSIGTGGGGNTEAFFGQGTRLTVV.

V and J are TRBV5-4 and TRBJ2-7; D gene ambiguous. Germline loops: CDR1 SGHNT, CDR2 YYREEE (reference sequence). CDR3 length equals 13 residues. Trimming took 0 bases from V and 0 from J, leaving 4 bases between them. The CDR3 DNA reads as TGTGCCAGCAGCTTGGCAGGCTCCTACGAGCAGTACTTC. Amino acid sequence: CASSLAGSYEQYF.

V gene TRBV6-5 combines with J gene TRBJ2-3, with 14 bases aligning to TRBD2. The CDR3 contains 15 residues. V gave up 6 bases and J gave up 2 bases; unmatched junction bases: 1. Germline CDR1 is MNHEY and CDR2 is SVGAGI. CDR3: CASRGLAGDTDTQYF. The CDR3 bases are TGTGCCAGCAGGGGACTAGCGGGGGACACAGATACGCAGTATTTT.

V and J are TRBV24-1 and TRBJ1-2; 10 positions match TRBD1. Trimming cost V 8 bases and J 4 bases; bases outside gene matches: 3. Germline CDR1 KGHDR, CDR2 SFDVKD. The CDR3 extends over 13 amino acids. CDR3 amino acids: CATMTGGLYGYTF. CDR3 nucleotide sequence: TGTGCCACCATGACAGGGGGCCTCTATGGCTACACCTTC.

The chain employs TRBV5-6 and TRBJ2-2; D is ambiguous. The germline V gene encodes CDR1 SGHDT and CDR2 YYEEEE. There are 14 residues in the CDR3. The V gene lost 2 bases and the J gene lost 3 bases, with 8 bases spanning the gap. CDR3 sequence reads: CASSFPGYTGELFF. The CDR3 DNA follows: TGTGCCAGCAGCTTCCCCGGGTACACCGGGGAGCTGTTTTTT.

The V call is TRBV24-1, the J call TRBJ2-1; 13 bases agree with TRBD2. Germline CDR1 reads KGHDR; CDR2 reads SFDVKD. The CDR3 has 16 residues. Trimming removed 0 bases from V and 11 bases from J; junction bases left unmatched: 6. The CDR3 reads CATSDLGLAGDRKQFF. Written as DNA, the CDR3 is TGTGCCACCAGTGATTTGGGACTAGCGGGAGATCGGAAGCAGTTCTTC.

The chain combines TRBV4-2 with TRBJ2-1, with D maybe TRBD1 (6 bases). Trimming shortened V by 2 bases and J by 4 bases, and 9 bases separated the two germline ends. The CDR3 runs 14 residues. Germline values: CDR1 LGHNA, CDR2 YNFKEQ. The CDR3 here is CASSQSDRYNEQFF. The CDR3 region has the DNA TGTGCCAGCAGCCAATCGGACAGATACAATGAGCAGTTCTTC.

The gene calls are TRBV5-1 and TRBJ2-7, with D possibly being TRBD2 (5 bases). The CDR3 sequence is 14 residues long. V lost 3 bases, J lost 3 bases, and 13 bases lay in between. Germline CDR1 and CDR2: SGHRS and YFSETQ. The CDR3 nucleotides are TGCGCCAGCAGCTCGGGATTGACTTTCTACGAGCAGTACTTC. Its translation is CASSSGLTFYEQYF.

The chain carries TRBV19 and TRBJ1-1; D gene ambiguous. CDR3 length equals 13 residues. V was trimmed by 4 bases and J by 6 bases, leaving 12 bases between them. The germline gives CDR1 LNHDA, CDR2 SQIVND (reference sequence). The CDR3 loop reads CASSNALSAEAFF. The CDR3 DNA sequence: TGTGCCAGTAGTAACGCTCTTTCGGCTGAAGCTTTCTTT.